This TCR beta chain was captured in a study of blood T cell repertoires in COVID-19. Study in general: Italy, Spain and the United States were the sources of the convalescent and acute COVID-19 samples.

Measured with immunoSEQ multiplex PCR; TCRdb has only the in-frame clones, and not every one. This table holds roughly 700,000 clones, 85% to 90% found once. CDR1 is MNHNS, CDR2 SASEGT, per germline. J was trimmed by 4 bases and V by 2 bases; bases with no gene match: 5. The CDR3 is 15 residues long. Input material: peripheral blood. V gene TRBV6-1 combines with J gene TRBJ1-2; 9 bases line up with TRBD1. This receptor was identified in a woman under 30 with acute or convalescent COVID-19. This CDR3 reads CASSEYGTGLYGYTF. The CDR3 region has the DNA TGTGCCAGCAGTGAATATGGGACAGGGCTCTATGGCTACACCTTC.